The 25 T cell receptor beta chains in this list originate from one sample, sequenced in a study of PD-1 blockade in classical Hodgkin lymphoma. Following autologous stem cell transplantation, relapse occurred in every patient, and exposure to brentuximab vedotin varied. Libraries were prepared by immunoSEQ multiplex PCR; TCRdb keeps only in-frame clonotypes and omits some of them. Of over 15,000 clones listed, roughly 80% were seen once; the top ten hold over 15%. Here the sequenced sample was peripheral blood mononuclear cells (PBMCs), taken before the second cycle of nivolumab. The receptors originated from a human donor with classical Hodgkin lymphoma.

The rearrangement links TRBV30 to TRBJ2-2, with no clear D. The CDR3 consists of 13 residues. Trimming pared 1 base from V and 1 base from J, leaving 4 bases between. Germline V gives CDR1 GTSNPN, CDR2 SVGIG (reference sequence). CDR3 DNA: TGTGCCTGGAGTGCCCTGAACACCGGGGAGCTGTTTTTT. Protein: CAWSALNTGELFF.

The chain is built from TRBV11-2 and TRBJ1-2, with TRBD1 matching over 8 bases. The V and J ends lost 5 bases and 4 bases, in that order; junction bases with no gene match: 9. CDR1 SGHAT and CDR2 FQNNGV come from the germline V gene. The CDR3 loop spans 15 amino acids. CDR3 DNA sequence: TGTGCCAGCAGCCGAGGACAGGGAGCGGGCTATGGCTACACCTTC. Protein: CASSRGQGAGYGYTF.

The chain employs TRBV30 and TRBJ2-7; 8 positions agree with TRBD1. Per the germline V gene, CDR1 is GTSNPN and CDR2 is SVGIG (reference sequence). The V and J ends lost 2 bases and 5 bases, in that order; junction bases with no gene match: 8. The CDR3 loop spans 14 amino acids. CDR3 sequence: CAWSYIGTGNEQYF. CDR3 nucleotides: TGTGCCTGGAGTTATATAGGGACAGGCAACGAGCAGTACTTC. The whole variable domain, filled in from reference TRBV30 and TRBJ2-7, reads SQTIHQWPATLVQPVGSPLSLECTVEGTSNPNLYWYRQAAGRGLQLLFYSVGIGQISSEVPQNLSASRPQDRQFILSSKKLLLSDSGFYLCAWSYIGTGNEQYFGPGTRLTVT.

V usage is TRBV14 and J usage is TRBJ2-7; 7 bases match TRBD1. Unmatched junction bases numbered 7, after V lost 3 bases and J lost 2 bases. The germline V gene encodes CDR1 SGHDN and CDR2 FVKESK. CDR3 size: 15 residues. The CDR3: CASSQQSGTAYEQYF. In DNA, the CDR3 is TGTGCCAGCAGCCAGCAATCCGGGACAGCCTACGAGCAGTACTTC.

CDR3 bases: TGTGCCAGCAGCTTCCGGTCCCTTGACACTGAAGCTTTCTTT. Protein sequence: CASSFRSLDTEAFF. V gene TRBV7-2 combines with J gene TRBJ1-1; unclear D gene. This CDR3 comprises 14 residues. The germline V gene has CDR1 SGHTA and CDR2 FQGNSA. V was shortened by 3 bases and J by 3 bases, with 11 bases between the two germline ends.

The CDR3 protein is CASSPLGGLAGRDTQYF. For the CDR3, the DNA is TGTGCCAGCAGCCCCCTTGGTGGACTAGCGGGGAGGGATACGCAGTATTTT. The chain recombines TRBV7-9 with TRBJ2-3; 12 bases align to TRBD2. V trimming: 5 bases; J trimming: 6 bases; junction bases outside the gene matches: 12. The germline gives CDR1 SEHNR, CDR2 FQNEAQ (reference sequence). This CDR3 has 17 residues. The full variable domain, in which reference TRBV7-9 and TRBJ2-3 provide the parts outside the CDR3, is DTGVSQNPRHKITKRGQNVTFRCDPISEHNRLYWYRQTLGQGPEFLTYFQNEAQLEKSRLLSDRFSAERPKGSFSTLEIQRTEQGDSAMYLCASSPLGGLAGRDTQYFGPGTRLTVL.

This clone was detected only a few times. CDR3 region: CAISETTRKHTLFTDTQYF. The CDR3 nucleotides are TGTGCCATCAGTGAGACTACACGGAAACACACATTATTCACAGATACGCAGTATTTT. The V and J genes are TRBV10-3 and TRBJ2-3; D gene ambiguous. V dropped 2 bases and J dropped 2 bases, with 23 bases sitting between them. The CDR3 spans 19 residues. The germline V gene encodes CDR1 ENHRY and CDR2 SYGVKD.

This clone came up a few times. The chain couples TRBV4-3 to TRBJ2-3, with D possibly being TRBD2 (6 bases). Germline V lookup: CDR1 LGHNA, CDR2 YSLEER. There are 17 residues in the CDR3. Trimming took 4 bases from V and 2 from J, leaving 19 bases between them. CDR3 DNA: TGCGCCAGCAGCCGCCGGAGGGCGGGCTCCCCCACAGATACGCAGTATTTT. This translates into CASSRRRAGSPTDTQYF.

The chain has TRBV6-6 and TRBJ1-2; 8 nucleotides agree with TRBD1. CDR3 length: 14 amino acids. The V segment lost 4 bases and the J segment 3 bases; nucleotides outside the gene matches: 4. Germline V gene sequence: CDR1 MNHNY, CDR2 SVGAGI (reference sequence). The CDR3 sequence is CASSFMTGDYGYTF. The CDR3 coding sequence is TGTGCCAGCAGTTTTATGACAGGGGACTATGGCTACACCTTC.

The chain couples TRBV30 to TRBJ1-2, with a tentative D call TRBD1 (6 bases). The germline gives CDR1 GTSNPN, CDR2 SVGIG (reference sequence). The length of the CDR3 is 14 residues. In DNA form, the CDR3 reads TGTGCTCTCCTCGCGGGGGGCGCCTACTATGGCTACACCTTC. This encodes CALLAGGAYYGYTF.

The CDR3 coding sequence is TGTGCCAGTAGCGAACGCCGGGACTACAGAGGCATTCAGCACAATGAGCAGTTCTTC. This codes for CASSERRDYRGIQHNEQFF. The V gene is TRBV19, the J gene TRBJ2-1, with 7 bases identical to TRBD2. CDR1 and CDR2 (germline): LNHDA, SQIVND (reference sequence). This CDR3 is built from 19 residues. V was clipped by 6 bases and J by 5 bases; unmatched bases: 22.

The rearrangement uses TRBV9 and TRBJ2-7, with 8 bases aligning to TRBD1. Germline CDR1 SGDLS, CDR2 YYNGEE. After removal of 3 bases from V and 5 bases from J, the junction contained 10 bases not matched to a gene. The CDR3 consists of 15 residues. In DNA, the CDR3 is TGTGCCAGCAGCGCAAGACAGGGGTATATCCACGAGCAGTACTTC. Protein sequence: CASSARQGYIHEQYF.

The chain recombines TRBV9 with TRBJ2-3; unclear D gene. The CDR3 contains 12 residues. V was trimmed by 4 bases and J by 0 bases, leaving 3 bases between them. Germline CDR1 and CDR2: SGDLS and YYNGEE. The CDR3 DNA sequence: TGTGCCAGCAGCTCCAGCACAGATACGCAGTATTTT. It is translated as CASSSSTDTQYF.

This clone is a singleton in its sample. This CDR3 is CASSSGTANTGELFF. CDR3 nucleotides: TGTGCCAGCAGTTCCGGGACAGCGAACACCGGGGAGCTGTTTTTT. The gene calls are TRBV28 and TRBJ2-2, with 7 bases lining up with TRBD1. The V segment lost 4 bases and the J segment 0 bases; nucleotides outside the gene matches: 2. Germline V gene sequence: CDR1 MDHEN, CDR2 SYDVKM. The CDR3 length is 15 residues.

The chain employs TRBV7-9 and TRBJ2-7; D is uncertain. This CDR3 is 15 amino acids long. Germline V gene lookup returns CDR1 SEHNR and CDR2 FQNEAQ (reference sequence). V was clipped by 4 bases and J by 2 bases, with 15 bases between them. As DNA, the CDR3 is TGTGCCAGCAGCTCCCTGGGAAACCGCGCCTACGAGCAGTACTTC. Protein product: CASSSLGNRAYEQYF. The full variable domain, its missing parts supplied by reference TRBV7-9 and TRBJ2-7, is DTGVSQNPRHKITKRGQNVTFRCDPISEHNRLYWYRQTLGQGPEFLTYFQNEAQLEKSRLLSDRFSAERPKGSFSTLEIQRTEQGDSAMYLCASSSLGNRAYEQYFGPGTRLTVT.

This clone has more than one count but fewer than ten. The chain carries TRBV28 and TRBJ1-4, with no clear D. There are 14 residues in the CDR3. V lost 2 bases, J lost 6 bases, and 10 bases lay in between. Looked up from germline, CDR1 is MDHEN and CDR2 is SYDVKM. Here the CDR3 reads CASSLTEPYEKLFF. The CDR3 region has the DNA TGTGCCAGCAGTTTAACGGAGCCTTATGAAAAACTGTTTTTT.

This clone was seen once. The genes are TRBV7-9 and TRBJ2-2; D is uncertain. The V end lost 5 bases, the J end lost 4 bases, and 11 bases lay between the germline ends. The CDR3 spans 14 residues. Looked up from germline, CDR1 is SEHNR and CDR2 is FQNEAQ (reference sequence). The CDR3 loop reads CASSEDGSTGELFF. The CDR3 DNA sequence: TGTGCCAGCAGCGAGGACGGGTCCACCGGGGAGCTGTTTTTT.

This clone was counted a single time. CDR3 bases: TGTGCCAGCAGCGCGAACCTAGCGGGAGGGCGGCAGTTCTTC. Translation gives CASSANLAGGRQFF. The chain joins TRBV5-4 to TRBJ2-1; 12 positions agree with TRBD2. Germline-derived CDR1 and CDR2 are SGHNT and YYREEE (reference sequence). After removal of 4 bases from V and 12 bases from J, the junction contained 8 bases not matched to a gene. This CDR3 region has 14 residues.

This clone appeared once. V and J are TRBV6-6 and TRBJ2-5; 7 bases are shared with TRBD2. The V segment lost 2 bases and the J segment 3 bases; nucleotides outside the gene matches: 0. From germline, CDR1 is MNHNY and CDR2 SVGAGI (reference sequence). The CDR3 runs 13 residues. The CDR3 region has the DNA TGTGCCAGCAGTTACGCGGGAGAAGAGACCCAGTACTTC. This codes for CASSYAGEETQYF.

V usage is TRBV27 and J usage is TRBJ1-2, with a weak D call TRBD1 (5 bases). V was pared by 4 bases and J by 5 bases, with 11 bases between. Germline CDR1 is MNHEY and CDR2 is SMNVEV (reference sequence). The CDR3 extends over 13 amino acids. The CDR3 nucleotides are TGTGCCAGCAGTTCAGGGTCTCTATATGGCTACACCTTC. It specifies CASSSGSLYGYTF.

V usage is TRBV28 and J usage is TRBJ2-5, with D possibly TRBD1 on 6 matching bases. Germline V gives CDR1 MDHEN, CDR2 SYDVKM. The CDR3 is 13 residues long. Trimming removed 8 bases from V and 1 base from J, with 11 bases in between. DNA of the CDR3: TGTGCCAGCGGTCTAGGGGGCCAAGAGACCCAGTACTTC. It is translated as CASGLGGQETQYF.

The V gene is TRBV7-2, the J gene TRBJ2-7; no clear D. The CDR3 is 14 residues long. The germline V gene encodes CDR1 SGHTA and CDR2 FQGNSA. V was clipped by 2 bases and J by 2 bases, with 10 bases between them. CDR3 sequence reads: CASSLFQSTYEQYF. Here the CDR3 DNA reads TGTGCCAGCAGCTTATTCCAGAGTACCTACGAGCAGTACTTC.

The J gene is TRBJ1-1, the V gene TRBV6-1; D perhaps matches TRBD1 (5 bases). This CDR3 comprises 15 residues. Between the trimmed V and J ends, which lost 6 bases and 10 bases, there was a span of 24 bases. CDR1 is MNHNS, CDR2 SASEGT, per germline. CDR3: CASRDTNLGGMGAFF. The DNA for the CDR3 is TGTGCCAGCAGGGACACAAATTTGGGGGGGATGGGAGCTTTCTTT.

The genes are TRBV27 and TRBJ1-2; D unresolved. From germline, CDR1 is MNHEY and CDR2 SMNVEV (reference sequence). Trimming cost V 2 bases and J 6 bases, with 10 bases left between them. The CDR3 is 13 amino acids. The CDR3 spells CASSLKGSDGYTF. CDR3 DNA: TGTGCCAGCAGTTTAAAGGGATCGGATGGCTACACCTTC.

The table lists this clone with a few counts. The rearrangement uses TRBV6-1 and TRBJ2-3, with D possibly being TRBD2 (6 bases). CDR1 and CDR2 (germline): MNHNS, SASEGT. V lost 3 bases and J 8 bases, leaving 9 bases between the germline ends. The CDR3 extends over 12 amino acids. The CDR3 sequence is CASSEGGGTQYF. CDR3 in DNA: TGTGCCAGCAGTGAGGGAGGAGGTACGCAGTATTTT.